This T cell receptor (beta chain) is drawn from a study of patients and donors after allogeneic stem cell transplantation. MiXCR, applied by TCRdb to the RT-PCR reads, yields one record per CDR3 protein. Counted here are 400,000 to 500,000 distinct CDR3 sequences, 16% occurring once; the ten biggest clones make up less than 8%. The CDR3 runs to 16 residues. Germline CDR1 MNHEY, CDR2 SMNVEV (reference sequence). Trimming removed 7 bases from V and 1 base from J; junction bases left unmatched: 9. This clonotype showed up just a few times. The chain links TRBV27 to TRBJ1-2; 10 bases are shared with TRBD1. The sequence was obtained from a human donor who was either an allogeneic HSCT recipient or a stem cell or donor lymphocyte infusion donor (not recorded which). It is not recorded whose cells these are; they may come from a transplant donor. The sequenced material came from blood, either unsorted or a sorted T cell fraction (not recorded which). CDR3 DNA: TGTGCCAGCACTCACCTAGGGGACAGGGGTAACTATGGCTACACCTTC. As protein: CASTHLGDRGNYGYTF.